Following are 4 T cell receptor beta chains from one sample sequenced in a study of T cell responses to AZD1222 COVID-19 vaccine. Some clones are missing from TCRdb's copy, which holds only in-frame ones; the method was immunoSEQ multiplex PCR. The sample contains 95,000 to 150,000 clones, 85% to 90% of which appear only once. Sample: peripheral blood, taken on day 0 of AZD1222 vaccination. These receptors all stem from an adult in good health.

V and J are TRBV19 and TRBJ2-3; D remains ambiguous. Trimming shortened V by 5 bases and J by 4 bases, and 16 bases separated the two germline ends. The germline V gene has CDR1 LNHDA and CDR2 SQIVND (reference sequence). CDR3 length: 15 amino acids. CDR3 region: CASSPAASLPDTQYF. DNA of the CDR3: TGTGCCAGTAGTCCGGCGGCCTCTTTGCCAGATACGCAGTATTTT.

The chain couples TRBV6-5 to TRBJ2-4; TRBD1 matches at 7 bases. V shed 2 bases, J shed 3 bases, and the junction held 4 bases outside the gene matches. CDR1 MNHEY and CDR2 SVGAGI come from the germline V gene. The CDR3 sequence is 15 residues long. CDR3 bases: TGTGCCAGCAGTTACCGACAGGGTGGCAAAAACATTCAGTACTTC. Translation: CASSYRQGGKNIQYF.

This clone was seen only once. The CDR3, as DNA: TGCGCCAGCAGCTTGGATCACAGAAACACCGGGGAGCTGTTTTTT. Translation: CASSLDHRNTGELFF. The chain combines TRBV5-1 with TRBJ2-2; D gene ambiguous. The CDR3 runs 15 residues. V was shortened by 0 bases and J by 2 bases, with 8 bases between the two germline ends. Per the germline V gene, CDR1 is SGHRS and CDR2 is YFSETQ.

The chain couples TRBV9 to TRBJ1-5; no definite D call. The CDR3 runs 11 residues. The V gene's germline CDR1 is SGDLS and CDR2 YYNGEE. Trimming took off 7 bases at V and 2 bases at J, with 4 bases between the two ends. CDR3 DNA sequence: TGTGCCAGCGGAGGCAATCAGCCCCAGCATTTT. It translates to CASGGNQPQHF. The whole variable domain, remainder taken from reference TRBV9 and TRBJ1-5, is DSGVTQTPKHLITATGQRVTLRCSPRSGDLSVYWYQQSLDQGLQFLIQYYNGEERAKGNILERFSAQQFPDLHSELNLSSLELGDSALYFCASGGNQPQHFGDGTRLSIL.